This T cell receptor beta chain was observed in a study of cytomegalovirus exposure and HLA in healthy donors. Study overall: Genotyping showed roughly 81% of fewer than 500 donors falling in the Caucasian-associated ancestry cluster. Study results and limitations: Some segments of the V type, notably TRBV6-2 and TRBV6-3, were excluded as indistinguishable.

In the PCR, 60 Vbeta and 13 Jbeta primers were used. Profiling relied on immunoSEQ multiplex PCR, and the TCRdb table lists in-frame clones only, not all of them. Among approximately 110,000 clones, around four fifths were seen once, and the ten largest hold around 4.5%. Trimming stripped 9 bases from V and 1 base from J, with 10 bases between. This CDR3 is built from 13 residues. CDR1 and CDR2 from the germline V gene are SGHDT and YYEEEE. To note about this clone: The antigen remains unidentified.

This chain uses TRBV5-6 with TRBJ2-2; weak D call: TRBD1 (6 bases). The TCR was taken from a woman aged 40-49 years in good health and CMV-seronegative. The specimen sequenced was PBMCs. CDR3 protein: CATEQGNTGELFF. The CDR3, as DNA: TGTGCCACAGAACAGGGGAACACCGGGGAGCTGTTTTTT.